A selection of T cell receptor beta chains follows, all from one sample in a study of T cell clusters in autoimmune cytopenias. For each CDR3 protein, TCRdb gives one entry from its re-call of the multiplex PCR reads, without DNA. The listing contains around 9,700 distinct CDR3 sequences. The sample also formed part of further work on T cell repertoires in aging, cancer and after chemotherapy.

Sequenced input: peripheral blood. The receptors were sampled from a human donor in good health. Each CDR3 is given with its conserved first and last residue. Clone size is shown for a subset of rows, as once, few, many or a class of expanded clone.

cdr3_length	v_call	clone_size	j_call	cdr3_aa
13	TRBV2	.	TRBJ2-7	CASKGDKRYEQYF
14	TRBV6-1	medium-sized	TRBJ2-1	CASSERGTAAEQFF
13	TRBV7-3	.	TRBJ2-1	CASSPSSYNEQYF
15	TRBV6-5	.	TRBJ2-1	CASSYSRRGGNEQFF
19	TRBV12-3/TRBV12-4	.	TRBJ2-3	CASRNHPASGGGKTDTQYF
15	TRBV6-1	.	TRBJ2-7	CASSDARQASYEQYF
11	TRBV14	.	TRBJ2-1	CASSQLVEQFF
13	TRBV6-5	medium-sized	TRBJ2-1	CASSYSGDNEQFF
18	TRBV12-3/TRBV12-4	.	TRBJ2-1	CASRISRGSFRLVNEQFF
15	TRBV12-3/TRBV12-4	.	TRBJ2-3	CASSVSGVTTDTQYF
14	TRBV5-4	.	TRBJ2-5	CASIGYGAGETQYF
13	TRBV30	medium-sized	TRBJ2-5	CAWSPTGRETQYF
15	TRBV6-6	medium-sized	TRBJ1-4	CASSSTDRGYEKLFF
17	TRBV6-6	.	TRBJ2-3	CASSYTSGTGSTDTQYF
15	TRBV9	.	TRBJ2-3	CASSISGGRTDTQYF
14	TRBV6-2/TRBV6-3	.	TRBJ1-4	CASSPTTLNEKLFF
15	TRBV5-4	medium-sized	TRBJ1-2	CASSIGTGGPYGYTF
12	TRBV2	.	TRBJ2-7	CASGRGTYEQYF
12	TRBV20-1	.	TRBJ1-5	CSARGMGEPQHF
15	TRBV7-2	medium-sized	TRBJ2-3	CASSLWGGNTDTQYF
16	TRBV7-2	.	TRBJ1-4	CASSLNWGAANEKLFF
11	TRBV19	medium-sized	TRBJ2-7	CASSMGYEQYF
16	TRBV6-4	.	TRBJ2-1	CASSDQTSGGHNEQFF
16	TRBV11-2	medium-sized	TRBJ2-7	CASSLGRGAGHGEQYF
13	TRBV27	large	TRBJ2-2	CASSFGYTGELFF
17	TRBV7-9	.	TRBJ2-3	CASSLAGRPPYTDTQYF
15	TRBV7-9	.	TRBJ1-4	CASSLVGQGGEKLFF
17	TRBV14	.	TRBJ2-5	CASSSLAPTGDFETQYF
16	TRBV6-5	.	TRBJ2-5	CASSGENRGLSETQYF
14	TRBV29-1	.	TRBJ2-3	CSVGGATGGDTQYF
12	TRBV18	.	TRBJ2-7	CASSPGTREQYF
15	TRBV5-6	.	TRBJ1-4	CASYLQRGTFVKLFF
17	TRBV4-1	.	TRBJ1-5	CASSQDPRQASNQPQHF
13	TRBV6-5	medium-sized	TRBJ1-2	CASSYLANYGYTF
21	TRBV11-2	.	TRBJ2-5	CASSPLTRRGPRSDLRETQYF
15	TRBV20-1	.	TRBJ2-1	CSARASGHSYNEQFF
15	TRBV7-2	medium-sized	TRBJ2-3	CASSWSGGGADTQYF
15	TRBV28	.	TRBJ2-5	CASSLSAGYTATQYF
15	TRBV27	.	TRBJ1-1	CASSLQTAMNTEAFF
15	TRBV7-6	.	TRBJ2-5	CASSRTSGGLETQYF
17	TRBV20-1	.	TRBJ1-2	CSARDRGQGGFDYGYTF
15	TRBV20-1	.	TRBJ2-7	CSARILAGSSYEQYF
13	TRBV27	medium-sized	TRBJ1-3	CASSRGQGNTIYF